The next 5 T cell receptor beta chains were all read from a single sample in a study of shared clonotypes between healthy human individuals (dated by TCRdb to the early 2020s). For the CD8 naive samples, CD45RO-negative cells were positively selected for CCR7, yielding a CD45RA+CCR7+ population from which TemRA cells were excluded. Library preparation used the immunoSEQ multiplex PCR assay. TCRdb's version of the immuneACCESS table is confined to in-frame rearrangements and falls short of the full clone set. An unresolved V gene accounts for under half of the shortfall where checked; the remainder is of unknown origin. The sample table holds about 2.1 million clones, of which roughly 91% were seen once. Jointly, the top ten make up under 2% of the sample. The sequencing input was naive CD8+ T cells from PBMCs. The cell subset or site tag for this specimen amounts to: CD45RA+CCR7+. The receptor set was obtained from a man younger than 30 in good health. Some clones in this sample may be carry-over from other donors' samples.

V and J are TRBV28 and TRBJ2-2, with TRBD2 identical over 8 bases. CDR1 is MDHEN, CDR2 SYDVKM, per germline. This CDR3 comprises 15 residues. J gave up 5 bases and V 6 bases, and 8 bases lay outside the gene matches. The CDR3 DNA is TGTGCCAGCAGCTCTACTAGCGGAGGGACCGGGGAGCTGTTTTTT. Protein product: CASSSTSGGTGELFF.

The chain is built from TRBV28 and TRBJ2-1; 11 positions agree with TRBD2. CDR1 is MDHEN, CDR2 SYDVKM, per germline. Germline trimming cut 5 bases from V and 6 bases from J; bases unmatched to any gene: 12. This CDR3 has 17 amino acids. CDR3 loop: CASSPRKGSGRGNEQFF. The CDR3 coding sequence is TGTGCCAGCAGTCCTCGGAAGGGTAGCGGGAGGGGCAATGAGCAGTTCTTC.

On this clone itself: The identical CDR3 is also encoded by other nucleotide sequences in the sample. The rearrangement joins TRBV7-3 to TRBJ2-3, with TRBD2 matching 12 bases. From germline, CDR1 is SGHTA and CDR2 FQGTGA. The CDR3 has 16 residues. V lost 5 bases and J lost 0; bases outside the gene matches: 3. The CDR3 loop reads CASSLLAGGSTDTQYF. DNA for the CDR3: TGTGCCAGCAGCCTCCTAGCGGGAGGGAGCACAGATACGCAGTATTTT.

The chain couples TRBV28 to TRBJ1-3; no clear D. V was pared by 6 bases and J by 0 bases, with 9 bases between. CDR1 is MDHEN, CDR2 SYDVKM, per germline. There are 14 residues in the CDR3. The CDR3 DNA sequence: TGTGCCAGCAGCAAGATCCTCTCTGGAAACACCATATATTTT. This sequence encodes CASSKILSGNTIYF.

The chain couples TRBV5-1 to TRBJ2-7, with TRBD1 matching 9 bases. Germline assignment: CDR1 SGHRS and CDR2 YFSETQ. The junction had 6 bases not matched to a gene; V was cut back by 1 base and J by 4 bases. The CDR3 covers 15 residues. DNA of the CDR3: TGCGCCAGCAGCTTGTTAACAGGGGGCGCGTACGAGCAGTACTTC. Encoded protein: CASSLLTGGAYEQYF.